This T cell receptor (beta chain) was obtained from a study of blood T cell repertoires in COVID-19. Losses at the gene ends were 3 bases for V and 8 bases for J; bases not matched to a gene: 23. The CDR3 contains 20 residues. Germline V gives CDR1 MNHEY, CDR2 SMNVEV (reference sequence). Authors' methods: Scientists estimated how many nucleated cells there were by amplifying reference gene primers. The protocol was immunoSEQ multiplex PCR, while the TCRdb copy is restricted to in-frame clones and leaves out a portion. The DNA gave D and trimming, while V, J and clone size come from that table. The sample records about 490,000 clones, 70% to 90% being singletons.

The sample was peripheral blood. The clonotype was recovered from a human donor in a cohort sampled during active COVID-19. The chain couples TRBV27 to TRBJ2-1; 9 nucleotides line up with TRBD2. The CDR3: CASSFLLPAGGRQYKHEQFF. CDR3 nucleotides: TGTGCCAGCAGTTTCCTGTTGCCAGCGGGAGGAAGACAGTATAAACATGAGCAGTTCTTC.